The rows below give T cell receptor beta chains drawn from one sample of a study of cytomegalovirus exposure and HLA in healthy donors. Here immunoSEQ multiplex PCR was the method, and the copy in TCRdb shows in-frame clones only, minus some. Of 150,000 to 200,000 clones in the sample, roughly four fifths were seen once. Sequencing was performed on PBMCs. The receptors come from a man between 50 and 59 years old in good health and CMV-seropositive. The CDR3 runs from the conserved cysteine through the conserved F or W. The D gene is left open where the match is weak. Only some rows state a clone size, as once, few, many or a class for expanded clones.

>TRBJ2-5|TRBV14|13|.|once
TGTGCCAGCAGCCAAGTCTTGGTGGGCGGGCAGTACTTC
CASSQVLVGGQYF
>TRBJ2-5|TRBV19|13|.|.
TGTGCCAGTAGTGCGGCTAATATAGAGACCCAGTACTTC
CASSAANIETQYF
>TRBJ2-7|TRBV11-2|14|.|.
TGTGCCAGCAGCTTAGGCACGGGGAGGTACGAGCAGTACTTC
CASSLGTGRYEQYF
>TRBJ2-7|TRBV28|16|TRBD1|.
TGTGCCAGCAGTTTCGGACAGGGCCCAAGCTCCTACGAGCAGTACTTC
CASSFGQGPSSYEQYF
>TRBJ1-5|TRBV11-2|14|.|once
TGTGCCAGCAGCTCGACAGGTTACGATCAGCCCCAGCATTTT
CASSSTGYDQPQHF
>TRBJ2-5|TRBV19|12|.|many
TGTGCCAGTAGTATGGCGGGTGGGACCCAGTACTTC
CASSMAGGTQYF
>TRBJ2-2|TRBV30|15|TRBD2|few
TGTGCCTGGAAGCGGGAGATAACGAACACCGGGGAGCTGTTTTTT
CAWKREITNTGELFF
>TRBJ2-3|TRBV7-8|15|.|.
TGTGCCAGCAGCCACCCGAGGGGACTCACAGATACGCAGTATTTT
CASSHPRGLTDTQYF
>TRBJ2-5|TRBV7-9|14|.|.
TGTTCCAGCAGCCCATCCGGACAGAAAGAGACCCAGTACTTC
CSSSPSGQKETQYF
>TRBJ2-1|TRBV2|16|TRBD2|.
TGTGCCAGCAGCTCTCAAGCGGGAGTCGGCTACAATGAGCAGTTCTTC
CASSSQAGVGYNEQFF
>TRBJ2-1|TRBV6-5|14|TRBD1|.
TGTGCCAGCAGCCCGGGACAGGGGCGCAATGAGCAGTTCTTC
CASSPGQGRNEQFF
>TRBJ2-3|TRBV5-4|16|.|.
TGTGCCAGCACCCACCTTACGCGCGCGGGGTCCGATACGCAGTATTTT
CASTHLTRAGSDTQYF
>TRBJ2-2|TRBV15|14|.|few
TGTGCCACCAGCAGAGACAGGAACACCGGGGAGCTGTTTTTT
CATSRDRNTGELFF
>TRBJ2-3|TRBV5-4|15|TRBD2|.
TGTGCTAGCAGTCCGTGGGAGGGTACAGGAGATACGCAGTATTTT
CASSPWEGTGDTQYF
>TRBJ2-5|TRBV11-1|17|TRBD2|.
TGTGCCAGCAGCTTAGTGGCTAGCGGGGGGGCTAGAGAGACCCAGTACTTC
CASSLVASGGARETQYF
>TRBJ1-4|TRBV5-1|15|.|.
TGCGCCAGCAGCTTACAAGGGGCTCAACATGAAAAACTGTTTTTT
CASSLQGAQHEKLFF
>TRBJ2-5|TRBV11-1|17|TRBD2|.
TGTGCCAGCAGCCAGGGCGGAAAAGCGGGGGGGCCGGAGACCCAGTACTTC
CASSQGGKAGGPETQYF
>TRBJ1-1|TRBV27|13|TRBD1|few
TGTGCCAGCAGTTTATCCAGGGGGTCTGAAGCTTTCTTT
CASSLSRGSEAFF
>TRBJ2-3|TRBV5-1|16|TRBD2|.
TGCGCCAGCAGCTGGGGACTAGCGGTTAGCACAGATACGCAGTATTTT
CASSWGLAVSTDTQYF
>TRBJ1-5|TRBV5-6|12|.|.
TGTGCCAGCAGCTCAGGGGATCAGCCCCAGCATTTT
CASSSGDQPQHF
>TRBJ1-2|TRBV25-1|14|.|.
TGTGCCAGCAGTGAATTGGGGGCAGACTATGGCTACACCTTC
CASSELGADYGYTF
>TRBJ1-4|TRBV7-9|15|TRBD1|.
TGTGCCAGCAGACATCGGGGACAGTTGAATGAAAAACTGTTTTTT
CASRHRGQLNEKLFF
>TRBJ2-7|TRBV11-2|15|TRBD1|.
TGTGCCAGCAGCTTAGTTCGCAGGGGGCAGTACGAGCAGTACTTC
CASSLVRRGQYEQYF
>TRBJ2-3|TRBV27|15|.|.
TGTGCCAGCAGTTTCGGCAGGGCCCACACAGATACGCAGTATTTT
CASSFGRAHTDTQYF